The next 2 T cell receptor beta chains were all read from a single sample in a study of identical twins. In TCRdb, the 5' RACE reads were re-called with MiXCR into one record per CDR3 protein. The repertoire holds around 220,000 distinct CDR3 sequences, with approximately 10% as singletons. Material: memory T cells sorted from blood. These receptors all come from a middle-aged man in good health.

The table lists this clonotype with many counts. The chain carries TRBV7-2 and TRBJ2-3, with D possibly TRBD1 on 7 matching bases. Germline values: CDR1 SGHTA, CDR2 FQGNSA. V lost 6 bases, J lost 2 bases, and 15 bases lay in between. The CDR3 contains 15 residues. This CDR3 is CASRSTGEVTDTQYF. The CDR3, as DNA: TGTGCCAGCAGATCCACAGGGGAGGTCACAGATACGCAGTATTTT.

In this sample, this clonotype turned up many times. The gene calls are TRBV10-2 and TRBJ2-3, with 7 bases aligning to TRBD1. Looked up from germline, CDR1 is WSHSY and CDR2 is SAAADI. Trimming removed 6 bases from V and 5 bases from J; junction bases left unmatched: 5. The CDR3 totals 13 residues. The CDR3 bases are TGCGCCAGCAGCCCGACAGGGTTAGATACGCAGTATTTT. As protein: CASSPTGLDTQYF.